This TCR beta chain was recovered during a study of blood T cells in healthy people across ages (dated by TCRdb to the mid-2010s). With respect to the entire study: In model experiments, template switching captured roughly one uniquely barcoded TCR beta cDNA molecule for every two T cells. To track age-related changes in TCR beta repertoire diversity, the study relied on deep sequencing normalized with unique cDNA molecular identifiers. Four age groups were formed from the donors: young (average approximately 15 years), middle-aged (just under 40), aged (62) and long-lived (about 80). For two donors (one aged 18 to 29 and one aged 80 or older), the study analyzed two additional independent replicas of 1 million unique cDNA reads from the same blood draw. What the work shows at the level of the full study, not this receptor alone: Estimates of total diversity from one million sequenced T cells were regarded as lower bounds and underestimates. Compared with the aged group, more naive CD4+ T cells, fewer expanded clones and increased TCR diversity were shown by the long-lived group, suggesting age selection. As age increased, observed TCR beta diversity per million T cells dropped in a roughly linear way, and a significant reduction was already evident by age about 40. Conclusive comparison of naive and antigen-experienced compartments was prevented by the profiling of bulk unsorted PBMCs. The percentage of naive T cells measured by flow cytometry correlated strongly with observed TCR beta diversity. Because donor CMV infection status was unknown, age-related changes in expanded clonotypes were potentially confounded.

The library was generated by 5' RACE. Sequencing instrument: Illumina HiSeq 2500. A second PCR of roughly 6 to 11 cycles was run with a J-beta primer mix and a sample-barcoded 5' primer. A template-switch 5' adaptor carrying 12 random nucleotides introduced a unique molecular identifier onto each TCR beta cDNA molecule. At least 3 million CDR3-containing paired-end reads were obtained from each sample. All of the RNA was converted into first-strand cDNA using the Mint cDNA synthesis kit, with a TRBC-specific oligonucleotide serving as the primer. After uracil-DNA glycosylase treatment, a first 18-cycle PCR used universal primers M1SS and BC2_uni_R on all cDNA. As for the original processing: Normalization of each sample was performed by random selection of 1 million high-quality reads, each carrying a distinct molecular identifier. Reads with shared molecular identifiers were discarded instead of being binned into consensus sequences. CDR3 identification, clonotype clustering and error correction used MiTCR with a Q25 quality threshold and the strictest error-elimination algorithm. A nonparametric unseen species model using Euler transformation provided a lower-bound estimate of total TCR beta diversity. TCRdb cleaned the public reads at Q25 with fastp, built clones with MiXCR and kept in-frame beta chains. Rows merge per CDR3 protein into single entries with the most common DNA and genes. The V and J calls shown here were made by TCRdb, not taken from the authors' results. In this sample the table shows approximately 780,000 distinct CDR3 sequences, around a quarter of which occur a single time. The ten largest clones take up 2.5% to 3.5% of the sample.

The 39 donors, aged about 6 to 100 years, were systemically healthy Caucasian individuals from Russia. Approximately 10 milliliters of peripheral blood were collected from each donor into EDTA-treated Vacutainer tubes. Ficoll-Paque density-gradient centrifugation was used to isolate PBMCs, with at least 6.5 million obtained per sample. Trizol reagent was used to extract total RNA from PBMCs, with at least 5.5 micrograms per sample. For every donor, an aliquot of PBMCs went through flow cytometry to measure the percentages of naive CD45RAhigh/CD27high T cells. This clonotype showed up just a few times. Its antigen is still unknown. Base quality data are lacking; no much larger clone is found one base away. Including cysteine and phenylalanine, the CDR3 has 13 amino acids. Only the CDR3 part of the read is kept: 39 bases, read in frame from the first base. A distance of 11 bases separates the germline ends of V and J, which lose 7 bases and 5 bases respectively. The germline V gene specifies ENHRY as CDR1 and SYGVKD as CDR2.

These data were also reused for a study on T cells of mothers and their children. Drawing on the second study: Nine systemically healthy Caucasian individuals served as donors, namely three mothers together with their six children. cDNA synthesis used all of the extracted RNA, with roughly 1.5 ug of RNA in each 15 ul reaction. In the second PCR, the M1S primer added sample barcodes and 2-4 random nucleotides. Over 8.5 million TCR beta CDR3 reads came from each mother, compared with approximately 2.8 million reads from each child. Thymic selection shapes the output of TCR recombination in a similar way in related and unrelated pairs, and inherited differences have a minor effect. Normalized repertoire overlap was always slightly but never significantly higher in related than unrelated mother-child pairs. Persistent microchimeric T cell clones were not detected, at a sensitivity of around 99 clones per million clonotypes. The study used deep NGS to compare TCR beta repertoires of mothers and children, seeking features distinguishing related mother-child pairs from unrelated individuals. On average, the children were approximately 12 +/- 4 years old, while the mothers were about 40 +/- 4 years old. After adapter ligation was performed with NEBNext reagents, the libraries were sequenced on an Illumina HiSeq 2000 with 100+100 nt paired-end reads. To prevent cross-contamination, the mother and child libraries were prepared one month apart and sequenced in separate runs. Each donor had between about 500,000 and 2,100,000 distinct TCR beta clonotypes identified. Naive TCR beta clonotypes were estimated from low-frequency clonotypes matched to each donor's FACS-determined naive share, without sorting.

Sequenced material: blood. This receptor was obtained from a boy under 18 in good health. This sequence uses TRBV10-3 and TRBJ2-2; the D gene is not confidently resolved. The CDR3 in this case is CAITPGPTGELFF. Here is the DNA: TGTGCCATCACTCCAGGACCAACCGGGGAGCTGTTTTTT.